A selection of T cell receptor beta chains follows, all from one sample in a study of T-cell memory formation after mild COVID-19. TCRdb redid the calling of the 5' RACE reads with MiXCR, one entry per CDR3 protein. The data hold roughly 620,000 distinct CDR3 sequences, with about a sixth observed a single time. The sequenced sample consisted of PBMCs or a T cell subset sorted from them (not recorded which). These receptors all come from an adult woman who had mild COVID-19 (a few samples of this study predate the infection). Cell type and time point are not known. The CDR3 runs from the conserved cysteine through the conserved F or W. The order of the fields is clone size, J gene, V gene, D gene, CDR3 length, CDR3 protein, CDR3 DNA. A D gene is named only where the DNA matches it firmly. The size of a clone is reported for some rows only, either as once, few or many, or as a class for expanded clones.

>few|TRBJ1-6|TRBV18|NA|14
CASSGDRKNSPLHF
TGTGCCAGCTCAGGGGACCGTAAAAATTCACCCCTCCACTTT
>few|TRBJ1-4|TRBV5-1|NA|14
CASSLQASNEKLFF
TGCGCCAGCAGCTTGCAGGCCTCAAATGAAAAACTGTTTTTT
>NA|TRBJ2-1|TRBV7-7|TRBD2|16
CASSLGLAGAYNEQFF
TGTGCTAGCAGCTTGGGGCTAGCGGGAGCATACAATGAGCAGTTCTTC
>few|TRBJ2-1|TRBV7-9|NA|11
CASSLEGGQFF
TGTGCCAGCAGCTTAGAGGGGGGGCAGTTCTTC
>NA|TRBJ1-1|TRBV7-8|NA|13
CASSRYRETEAFF
TGTGCCAGCAGCCGATACAGGGAGACTGAAGCTTTCTTT
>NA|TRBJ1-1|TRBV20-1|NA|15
CSARDRGRMNTEAFF
TGCAGTGCTAGAGATAGGGGGAGGATGAACACTGAAGCTTTCTTT
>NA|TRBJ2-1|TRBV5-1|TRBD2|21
CASSLGDGTSGSQPPLFEQFF
TGCGCCAGCAGCTTGGGAGACGGGACTAGCGGAAGCCAGCCTCCCCTCTTTGAGCAGTTCTTC
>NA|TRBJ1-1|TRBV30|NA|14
CAWSGTARLAEAFF
TGTGCCTGGAGTGGGACAGCTCGCCTGGCTGAAGCTTTCTTT
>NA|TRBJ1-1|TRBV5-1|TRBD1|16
CASSPRRQGWRTEAFF
TGCGCCAGCAGCCCAAGGAGACAGGGGTGGAGAACTGAAGCTTTCTTT
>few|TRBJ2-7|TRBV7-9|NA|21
CASSSPLGAASGPYAYYEQYF
TGTGCCAGCAGCTCCCCGCTGGGGGCGGCTAGCGGCCCGTATGCCTACTACGAGCAGTACTTC
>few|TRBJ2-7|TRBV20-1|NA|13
CSARGLTRVEQYF
TGCAGTGCTAGAGGACTGACTAGAGTCGAGCAGTACTTC
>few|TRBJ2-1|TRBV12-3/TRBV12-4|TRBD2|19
CASSLSSSGPRLSYNEQFF
TGTGCCAGCAGTTTATCCTCTAGCGGCCCCCGGCTGTCCTACAATGAGCAGTTCTTC
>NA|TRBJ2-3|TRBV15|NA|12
CATSRPRDTQYF
TGTGCCACCAGCAGACCCCGGGATACGCAGTATTTT
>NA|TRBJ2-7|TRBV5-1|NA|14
CASSPGPPLGEQYF
TGCGCCAGCAGTCCAGGGCCACCCCTGGGAGAGCAGTACTTC
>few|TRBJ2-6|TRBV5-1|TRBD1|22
CASSYSTLFRDRGDSGANVLTF
TGCGCCAGCAGCTACTCGACCCTTTTCCGGGACAGGGGTGACTCTGGGGCCAACGTCCTGACTTTC
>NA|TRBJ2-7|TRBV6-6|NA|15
CASSYSIGDSYEQYF
TGTGCCAGCAGTTACTCAATCGGGGATTCCTACGAGCAGTACTTC
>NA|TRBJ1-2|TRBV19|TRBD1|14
CASSLLGQHYGYTF
TGTGCCAGTAGTCTCTTGGGACAGCACTATGGCTACACCTTC